These 23 T cell receptor beta chains share one sample of origin, sequenced in a study of T cell responses to AZD1222 COVID-19 vaccine. Measured with immunoSEQ multiplex PCR; TCRdb has only the in-frame clones, and not every one. The table shows about 110,000 clones, with 94% occurring only once. Sequenced here: peripheral blood, sampled 28 days after the second AZD1222 dose. All receptors come from an adult who received the AZD1222 COVID-19 vaccine.

The chain carries TRBV6-5 and TRBJ1-6; TRBD1 matches 7 bases. This CDR3 is built from 13 residues. The V gene's germline CDR1 is MNHEY and CDR2 SVGAGI. With V trimmed by 6 bases and J by 13 bases, 9 bases remained unmatched. The chain's CDR3 is CASRLHTGAPLHF. DNA for the CDR3: TGTGCCAGCAGGCTACACACAGGGGCCCCCCTCCACTTT.

This clone appeared once. The chain recombines TRBV19 with TRBJ1-5, with D unclear. The germline CDR1 and CDR2 sequences are LNHDA and SQIVND (reference sequence). V was clipped by 8 bases and J by 4 bases, with 24 bases between them. The CDR3 contains 17 residues. This CDR3 is CASELDPEEGPNQPQHF. The CDR3 region has the DNA TGTGCCAGTGAGCTGGACCCGGAAGAAGGGCCGAATCAGCCCCAGCATTTT.

The gene calls are TRBV5-1 and TRBJ2-7; 10 nucleotides match TRBD1. The V gene's germline CDR1 is SGHRS and CDR2 YFSETQ. The CDR3 consists of 14 residues. J gave up 6 bases and V 7 bases, and 10 bases lay outside the gene matches. The CDR3 nucleotides are TGCGCCAGCTCTCCTGGGACAGGGGCAGGCGAGCAGTACTTC. It encodes CASSPGTGAGEQYF.

The rearrangement links TRBV7-9 to TRBJ1-1; 8 bases fit TRBD1. Per the germline V gene, CDR1 is SEHNR and CDR2 is FQNEAQ (reference sequence). The length of the CDR3 is 14 residues. With V trimmed by 5 bases and J by 7 bases, 9 bases remained unmatched. This CDR3 is CASSRDRIEIEAFF. Here the CDR3 DNA reads TGTGCCAGCAGCCGGGACAGGATCGAGATTGAAGCTTTCTTT. Filled out from reference TRBV7-9 and TRBJ1-1, the complete variable domain reads DTGVSQNPRHKITKRGQNVTFRCDPISEHNRLYWYRQTLGQGPEFLTYFQNEAQLEKSRLLSDRFSAERPKGSFSTLEIQRTEQGDSAMYLCASSRDRIEIEAFFGQGTRLTVV.

CDR3 in amino acids: CASSRGPDYEQYF. CDR3 in DNA: TGTGCCAGTAGTAGGGGCCCGGACTACGAGCAGTACTTC. The chain links TRBV19 to TRBJ2-7; perhaps TRBD1 as D (5 bases). The CDR3 contains 13 residues. Germline CDR1 and CDR2: LNHDA and SQIVND (reference sequence). Trimming shortened V by 4 bases and J by 3 bases, and 10 bases separated the two germline ends.

The chain employs TRBV15 and TRBJ1-4, with 10 bases fitting TRBD1. V was clipped by 3 bases and J by 6 bases; unmatched bases: 4. Germline assignment: CDR1 LNHNV and CDR2 YYDKDF (reference sequence). The CDR3 is made up of 15 amino acids. CDR3 protein: CATSRTGGADEKLFF. The CDR3 DNA sequence: TGTGCCACCAGCAGGACAGGGGGCGCGGATGAAAAACTGTTTTTT.

The chain employs TRBV5-1 and TRBJ2-3; 12 nucleotides align to TRBD2. There are 16 residues in the CDR3. V was clipped by 2 bases and J by 2 bases; unmatched bases: 3. Germline V gene data show CDR1 as SGHRS and CDR2 as YFSETQ. CDR3 in DNA: TGCGCCAGCAGCTTCGGACTAGCGGGGAACACAGATACGCAGTATTTT. It yields the protein CASSFGLAGNTDTQYF.

This chain connects TRBV9 to TRBJ2-7; TRBD2 matches at 10 bases. Germline trimming cut 1 base from V and 4 bases from J; bases unmatched to any gene: 5. CDR1 SGDLS and CDR2 YYNGEE come from the germline V gene. The CDR3 covers 15 residues. This CDR3 is CASSVSSGSGYEQYF. CDR3 nucleotides: TGTGCCAGCAGCGTATCTAGCGGGAGTGGGTACGAGCAGTACTTC.

The V and J genes are TRBV6-5 and TRBJ2-7; 7 bases match TRBD2. CDR3 length: 14 amino acids. With 4 bases clipped from V and 5 bases from J, the junction kept 8 bases outside the gene matches. Germline-derived CDR1 and CDR2 are MNHEY and SVGAGI. The CDR3 region is CASSSPSRGDEQYF. CDR3 DNA sequence: TGTGCCAGCAGTTCCCCCAGTCGGGGGGACGAGCAGTACTTC.

The V and J genes are TRBV19 and TRBJ1-4, with TRBD1 as a possible D gene (5 bases). Germline loops: CDR1 LNHDA, CDR2 SQIVND (reference sequence). CDR3 length: 13 amino acids. Trimming removed 5 bases from V and 4 bases from J, with 8 bases in between. The CDR3 sequence: CASSPQGNEKLFF. The CDR3 DNA reads as TGTGCCAGTAGTCCCCAGGGTAATGAAAAACTGTTTTTT.

V gene TRBV4-2 combines with J gene TRBJ1-1; the D is unclear. The V end was cut by 2 bases, the J end by 7 bases, with 8 bases between. The CDR3 contains 12 residues. Germline CDR1 reads LGHNA; CDR2 reads YNFKEQ. CDR3 DNA: TGTGCCAGCAGCCAATTACGGGGTGAAGCTTTCTTT. Its protein is CASSQLRGEAFF.

V usage is TRBV19 and J usage is TRBJ2-7, with 12 bases fitting TRBD2. The germline V gene encodes CDR1 LNHDA and CDR2 SQIVND (reference sequence). The CDR3 contains 15 residues. V shed 2 bases and J 7 bases; nucleotides not matched to a gene: 6. Written as DNA, the CDR3 is TGTGCCAGTAGTATAAGAACTAGCGGGGGGAATGAGCAGTACTTC. Its protein is CASSIRTSGGNEQYF.

DNA for the CDR3: TGTGCCTGCCAACTAGCGGGAGACGTCCACGAGCAGTACTTC. This codes for CACQLAGDVHEQYF. The rearrangement links TRBV30 to TRBJ2-7, with TRBD2 matching over 11 bases. Per germline, CDR1 GTSNPN and CDR2 SVGIG (reference sequence). J gave up 5 bases and V 6 bases, and 9 bases lay outside the gene matches. The CDR3 has 14 residues.

The chain links TRBV7-9 to TRBJ2-7; D remains unclear. The germline CDR1 and CDR2 sequences are SEHNR and FQNEAQ (reference sequence). The CDR3 has 14 residues. V lost 8 bases, J lost 0 bases, and 14 bases lay in between. The CDR3 bases are TGTGCCAGCGGGGAATCGGTTAGCTCCTACGAGCAGTACTTC. Residues: CASGESVSSYEQYF. Full variable domain (remainder filled in from reference TRBV7-9 and TRBJ2-7): DTGVSQNPRHKITKRGQNVTFRCDPISEHNRLYWYRQTLGQGPEFLTYFQNEAQLEKSRLLSDRFSAERPKGSFSTLEIQRTEQGDSAMYLCASGESVSSYEQYFGPGTRLTVT.

This chain links TRBV27 with TRBJ1-3; D gene ambiguous. CDR3 length: 14 residues. Germline CDR1 MNHEY, CDR2 SMNVEV (reference sequence). The ends were cut back, 5 bases at V and 8 bases at J, with 16 bases in the middle. Here the CDR3 reads CASSPSVGLHTIYF. In DNA form, the CDR3 reads TGTGCCAGCAGTCCGAGCGTTGGTCTCCACACCATATATTTT.

This chain joins TRBV12-5 and TRBJ1-1; D not certain. CDR1 is LGHNT and CDR2 is FRNRAP in the germline V gene. This CDR3 has 11 amino acids. Trimming cost V 5 bases and J 1 base, with 2 bases left between them. CDR3 DNA: TGTGCTAGTGGTGCGAACACTGAAGCTTTCTTT. It yields the protein CASGANTEAFF.

V usage is TRBV19 and J usage is TRBJ1-5; a weak D match, TRBD1 (5 bases). The germline V gene encodes CDR1 LNHDA and CDR2 SQIVND (reference sequence). The CDR3 spans 12 residues. Between the trimmed V and J ends, which lost 9 bases and 5 bases, there was a span of 11 bases. This CDR3 is CARSTGDQPQHF. In DNA, the CDR3 is TGTGCCAGAAGCACGGGGGATCAGCCCCAGCATTTT.

V is TRBV19 and J is TRBJ2-3; 7 bases are shared with TRBD1. Germline trimming cut 4 bases from V and 0 bases from J; bases unmatched to any gene: 13. Germline V CDR1 and CDR2: LNHDA, SQIVND (reference sequence). The CDR3 runs to 18 residues. In nucleotides, the CDR3 is TGTGCCAGTAGTAAAGGAATAGGACAGGTTTATAGCACAGATACGCAGTATTTT. Amino acid sequence: CASSKGIGQVYSTDTQYF.

On this clone itself: Compared with germline, one end of the junction differs, possibly owing to a read error. V gene TRBV19 combines with J gene TRBJ1-1; 9 bases match TRBD1. The CDR3 totals 13 residues. Germline V gene sequence: CDR1 LNHDA, CDR2 SQIVND (reference sequence). CDR3 region: CTSSWTGDTEAFF. The CDR3 bases are TGTACCAGTAGTTGGACAGGGGACACTGAAGCTTTCTTT.

V is TRBV3-1 (or the pseudogene TRBV3-2) and J is TRBJ2-5, with 11 bases fitting TRBD2. The CDR3 runs 19 residues. Germline assignment: CDR1 LGHDT and CDR2 YNNKEL (reference sequence). V gave up 2 bases and J gave up 7 bases; unmatched junction bases: 18. CDR3 sequence reads: CASSQTPLAGGQRGRTQYF. In nucleotides, the CDR3 is TGTGCCAGCAGCCAAACCCCCCTAGCGGGGGGCCAAAGGGGTCGGACCCAGTACTTC.

The chain combines TRBV6-5 with TRBJ1-2; TRBD1 matches at 10 bases. Trimming removed 2 bases from V and 7 bases from J; junction bases left unmatched: 10. CDR1 MNHEY and CDR2 SVGAGI come from the germline V gene. The CDR3 covers 16 residues. Written as DNA, the CDR3 is TGTGCCAGCAGTTACCGATGGGACAGGGGCCAGGCTGGCTACACCTTC. It codes for CASSYRWDRGQAGYTF.

This clone was seen only once. V and J are TRBV9 and TRBJ1-2; D perhaps matches TRBD1 (5 bases). CDR3 length equals 14 residues. V was shortened by 2 bases and J by 6 bases, with 14 bases between the two germline ends. CDR1 is SGDLS, CDR2 YYNGEE, per germline. CDR3 sequence (DNA): TGTGCCAGCAGCGTGCTCCCGGGGGAGGATGGCTACACCTTC. Translation gives CASSVLPGEDGYTF.

The chain uses TRBV5-1 and TRBJ1-1; D is uncertain. V dropped 4 bases and J dropped 2 bases, with 12 bases sitting between them. Germline V gene sequence: CDR1 SGHRS, CDR2 YFSETQ. The CDR3 has 14 residues. The CDR3 sequence is CASSRLEANTEAFF. The CDR3 nucleotides are TGCGCCAGCAGCCGCCTGGAGGCAAACACTGAAGCTTTCTTT.